A single T cell receptor beta chain is shown here with its context. PCR amplification relied on 60 Vbeta primers (plus 13 Jbeta primers). Clones were read by immunoSEQ multiplex PCR, and TCRdb kept only the in-frame ones, dropping some. The sample gives 150,000 to 200,000 clones, more than 70% of which show up once; 11% is in the top ten. These data originate in a study of cytomegalovirus exposure and HLA in healthy donors. Background on the study: Among around 400 genotyped donors, around 82% fell in the Caucasian-associated ancestry cluster.

The CDR3 covers 17 residues. V lost 5 bases and J lost 6, with 23 bases in between. Germline V lookup: CDR1 SGHAT, CDR2 FQNNGV. The chain has TRBV11-2 and TRBJ2-1, with D perhaps matching TRBD2 (5 bases). The sample consisted of PBMCs. The TCR sequence derives from a man aged 18 to 30 in good health and CMV-seropositive. CDR3 residues: CASSAKSSLVGSNEQFF. CDR3 DNA: TGTGCCAGCAGCGCCAAGAGTTCACTAGTAGGTAGCAATGAGCAGTTCTTC.